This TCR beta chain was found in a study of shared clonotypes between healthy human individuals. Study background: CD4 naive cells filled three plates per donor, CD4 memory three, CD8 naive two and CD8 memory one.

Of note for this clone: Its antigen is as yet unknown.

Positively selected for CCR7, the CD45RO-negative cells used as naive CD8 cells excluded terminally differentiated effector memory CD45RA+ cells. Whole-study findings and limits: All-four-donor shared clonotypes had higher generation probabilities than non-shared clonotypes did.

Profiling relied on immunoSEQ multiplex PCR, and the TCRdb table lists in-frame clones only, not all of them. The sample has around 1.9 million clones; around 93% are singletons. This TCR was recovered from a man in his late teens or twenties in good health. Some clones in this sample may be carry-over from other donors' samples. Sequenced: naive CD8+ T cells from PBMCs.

CDR3 residues: CASSYGTQETQYF. As DNA, the CDR3 is TGTGCCAGCAGTTATGGTACTCAAGAGACCCAGTACTTC. The chain couples TRBV6-6 to TRBJ2-5; D is ambiguous. With 3 bases removed from V and 2 bases from J, the gap between germline ends came to 7 bases. Germline V gene data show CDR1 as MNHNY and CDR2 as SVGAGI (reference sequence). The CDR3 consists of 13 residues.